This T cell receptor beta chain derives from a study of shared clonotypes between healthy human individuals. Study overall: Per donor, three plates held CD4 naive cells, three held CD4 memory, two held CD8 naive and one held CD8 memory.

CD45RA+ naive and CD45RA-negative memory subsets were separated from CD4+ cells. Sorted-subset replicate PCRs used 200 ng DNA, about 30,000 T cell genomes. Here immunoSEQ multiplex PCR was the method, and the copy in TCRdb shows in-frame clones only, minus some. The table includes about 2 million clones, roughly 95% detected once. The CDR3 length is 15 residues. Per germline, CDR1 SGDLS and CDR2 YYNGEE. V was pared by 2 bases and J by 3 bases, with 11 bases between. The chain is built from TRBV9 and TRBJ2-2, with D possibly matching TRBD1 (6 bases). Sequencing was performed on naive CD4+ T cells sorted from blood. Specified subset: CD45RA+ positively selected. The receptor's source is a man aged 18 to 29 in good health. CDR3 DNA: TGTGCCAGCAGCGTGTTGGGACACGACACCGGGGAGCTGTTTTTT. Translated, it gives CASSVLGHDTGELFF.